This T cell receptor beta chain originates from a study of blood T cell repertoires in COVID-19. TCRdb's table, derived via immunoSEQ multiplex PCR, lists solely in-frame clones and lacks some. In the table there are 100,000 to 150,000 clones, around 89% of which are singletons. In germline, CDR1 is SGHRS, CDR2 YFSETQ. The CDR3 has 17 amino acids. With 0 bases removed from V and 4 bases from J, the gap between germline ends came to 14 bases. This receptor was obtained from a man between 50 and 59 years old with acute or convalescent COVID-19. This chain joins TRBV5-1 and TRBJ2-6, with a weak D call TRBD1 (5 bases). Sequenced input: peripheral blood. DNA of the CDR3: TGCGCCAGCAGCTTGGACCCTCAGGGCCAGGGGGCCAACGTCCTGACTTTC. It codes for CASSLDPQGQGANVLTF.